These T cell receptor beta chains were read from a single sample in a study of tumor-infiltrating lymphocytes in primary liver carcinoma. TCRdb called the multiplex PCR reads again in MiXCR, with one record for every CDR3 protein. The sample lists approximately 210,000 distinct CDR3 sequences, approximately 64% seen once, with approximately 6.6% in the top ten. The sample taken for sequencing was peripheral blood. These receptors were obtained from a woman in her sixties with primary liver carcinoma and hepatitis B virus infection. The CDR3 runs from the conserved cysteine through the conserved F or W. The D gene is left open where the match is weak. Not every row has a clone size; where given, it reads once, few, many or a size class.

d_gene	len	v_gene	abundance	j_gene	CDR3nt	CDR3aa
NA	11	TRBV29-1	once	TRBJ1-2	TGCAGCGCCCAAGTACACTGTGGCTACACCTTC	CSAQVHCGYTF
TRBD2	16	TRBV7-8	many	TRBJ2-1	TGTGCCAGCAGCTCCAGCGCTAGCGGGAGGGTGAATGAGCAGTTCTTC	CASSSSASGRVNEQFF
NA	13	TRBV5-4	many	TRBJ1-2	TGTGCCAGCAGCTTTCGAGGGGCCTATGGCTACACCTTC	CASSFRGAYGYTF
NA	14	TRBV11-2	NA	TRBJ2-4	TGTGCCAGCAGCTTAGATCCAGCCAAAAATATTCAGTACTTC	CASSLDPAKNIQYF
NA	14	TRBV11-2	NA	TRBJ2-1	TGTGCCAGCAGAGCGGCCGGGGGCTACAATGAGCAGTTCTTC	CASRAAGGYNEQFF
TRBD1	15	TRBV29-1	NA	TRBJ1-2	TGCAGTATTGCCCCCGGGACAGGGGGGTCCTATGGCTACACCTTC	CSIAPGTGGSYGYTF
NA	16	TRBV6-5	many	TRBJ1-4	TGTGCCAGCAGTTACTTGGTGGGGCGGGCGAATGAAAAACTGTTTTTT	CASSYLVGRANEKLFF
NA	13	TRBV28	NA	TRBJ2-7	TGTGCCAGCAGTTCCCCTAGAGGCTACGAGCAGTACTTC	CASSSPRGYEQYF
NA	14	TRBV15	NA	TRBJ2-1	TGTGCCACCAGCAGAGATCGGAACTACAATGAGCAGTTCTTC	CATSRDRNYNEQFF
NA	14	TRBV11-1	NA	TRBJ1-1	TGTGCCAGCAGCTCCTCCAGGGTGGGCACTGAAGCTTTCTTT	CASSSSRVGTEAFF
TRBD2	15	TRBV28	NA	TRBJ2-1	TGTGCCAGCCCTCCTCCTAGCGGGATAAACAATAAGCAGTTCTTC	CASPPPSGINNKQFF
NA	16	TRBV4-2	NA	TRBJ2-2	TGTGCCAGCAGCCAAACCACGGGACCGAACACCGGGAAGCTGTTTTTT	CASSQTTGPNTGKLFF
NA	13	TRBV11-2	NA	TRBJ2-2	TGTGTCAGCTGCTACACGTTTACCGGGGAGCTGTTTTTT	CVSCYTFTGELFF
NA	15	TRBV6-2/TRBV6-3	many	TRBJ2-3	TGTGCCAGCAGTTACTCTAGGGCTAGCGTTGATACGCAGTATTTT	CASSYSRASVDTQYF
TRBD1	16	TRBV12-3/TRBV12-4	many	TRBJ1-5	TGTGCCAGCAGTTCGGGACAGGGCTTGGGGAATCAGCCCCAGCATTTT	CASSSGQGLGNQPQHF
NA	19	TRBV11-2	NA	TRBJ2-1	TGTGCCAGCAGCTCCCGGACAGGGGGCGTAGAGACTAGCGGGAATATGCAGTTCTTC	CASSSRTGGVETSGNMQFF
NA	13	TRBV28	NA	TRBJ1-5	TGTGCCAGCAGACAGCCCGTCGCGTGGCCCCAGCATTTT	CASRQPVAWPQHF
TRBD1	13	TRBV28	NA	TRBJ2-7	TGTGCCAGCAATTTAGGGACAGGGAATGAGCAGTACTTC	CASNLGTGNEQYF
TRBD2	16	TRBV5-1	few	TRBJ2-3	TGCGCCAGCAGCTTGACCGCGGGACTACGTACAGATACGCAGTATTTT	CASSLTAGLRTDTQYF
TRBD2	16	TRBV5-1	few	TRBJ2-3	TGCGCCAGCAGCTTGGGTACTAGCGGGATCACAGATACGCAGTATTTT	CASSLGTSGITDTQYF
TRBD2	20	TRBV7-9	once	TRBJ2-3	TGTGCCAGCAGCTTCATACGGACTAGCGGGAACTACAAAAGCACAGATACGCAGTATTTT	CASSFIRTSGNYKSTDTQYF
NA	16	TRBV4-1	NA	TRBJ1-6	TGCGCCAGCAGCCGCCAGTTAGAGCAGCGGAATTCACCCCTCCACTTT	CASSRQLEQRNSPLHF
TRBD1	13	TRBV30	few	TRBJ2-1	TGTGCCTGGAGAAGGACAGGCTTCAATGAGCAGTTCTTC	CAWRRTGFNEQFF
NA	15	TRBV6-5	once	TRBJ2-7	TGTACCAGCAGTTACTCGGTCCAGGATTGCCACGAGCAGTACTTC	CTSSYSVQDCHEQYF
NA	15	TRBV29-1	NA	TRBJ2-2	TGTAGCGTTGAATACGTAGGGCAGGGCACCGGGGAGCTGTTTTTT	CSVEYVGQGTGELFF